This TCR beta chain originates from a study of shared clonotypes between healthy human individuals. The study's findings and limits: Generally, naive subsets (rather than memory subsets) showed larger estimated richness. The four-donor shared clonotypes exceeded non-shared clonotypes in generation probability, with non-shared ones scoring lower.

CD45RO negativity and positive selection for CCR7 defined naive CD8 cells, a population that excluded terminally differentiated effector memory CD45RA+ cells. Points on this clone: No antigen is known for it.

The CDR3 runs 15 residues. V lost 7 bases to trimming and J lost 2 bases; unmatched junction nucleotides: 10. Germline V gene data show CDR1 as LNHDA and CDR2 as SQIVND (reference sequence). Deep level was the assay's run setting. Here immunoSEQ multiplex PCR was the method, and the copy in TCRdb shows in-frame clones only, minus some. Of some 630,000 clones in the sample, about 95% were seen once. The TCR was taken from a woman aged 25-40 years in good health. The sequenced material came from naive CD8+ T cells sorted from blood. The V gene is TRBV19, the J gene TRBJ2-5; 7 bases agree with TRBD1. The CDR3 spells CASNTGTVYQETQYF. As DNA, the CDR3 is TGTGCCAGTAATACAGGGACAGTGTATCAAGAGACCCAGTACTTC.